This record looks at one TCR beta chain sequence and its context. Antigen specificity is unknown. The sample is drawn from a study of Graves' ophthalmopathy and Graves' hyperthyroidism. Background on the study: No ophthalmopathy within 18 months of follow-up signified stable hyperthyroidism.

Whole-study findings and limits: Stable hyperthyroidism and ophthalmopathy were told apart by a 13-signature model, which achieved about 90% sensitivity and more than 75% specificity. The authors also found most expanded thyroid clonotypes above 0.001 frequency in blood.

The sequenced template was RNA, covering the TCR beta CDR3 region. Following a first-round RT-PCR that used HTBI primers, a second-round multiplex PCR was carried out. TCRdb processed the multiplex PCR reads anew with MiXCR; each CDR3 protein has one entry. The sample carries 500,000 to 600,000 distinct CDR3 sequences, about two fifths recorded once. The V segment lost 2 bases and the J segment 4 bases; nucleotides outside the gene matches: 9. This CDR3 spans 16 amino acids. Germline loops: CDR1 SGHRS, CDR2 YFSETQ. This chain uses TRBV5-1 with TRBJ1-5; 7 nucleotides match TRBD1. Input material: peripheral blood or thyroid tissue (not recorded which). The source of this sequence is an adult man with Graves' hyperthyroidism. For the CDR3, the DNA is TGCGCCAGCAGCTTAGGTCGGGACAGCAAGAATCAGCCCCAGCATTTT. Protein sequence: CASSLGRDSKNQPQHF.